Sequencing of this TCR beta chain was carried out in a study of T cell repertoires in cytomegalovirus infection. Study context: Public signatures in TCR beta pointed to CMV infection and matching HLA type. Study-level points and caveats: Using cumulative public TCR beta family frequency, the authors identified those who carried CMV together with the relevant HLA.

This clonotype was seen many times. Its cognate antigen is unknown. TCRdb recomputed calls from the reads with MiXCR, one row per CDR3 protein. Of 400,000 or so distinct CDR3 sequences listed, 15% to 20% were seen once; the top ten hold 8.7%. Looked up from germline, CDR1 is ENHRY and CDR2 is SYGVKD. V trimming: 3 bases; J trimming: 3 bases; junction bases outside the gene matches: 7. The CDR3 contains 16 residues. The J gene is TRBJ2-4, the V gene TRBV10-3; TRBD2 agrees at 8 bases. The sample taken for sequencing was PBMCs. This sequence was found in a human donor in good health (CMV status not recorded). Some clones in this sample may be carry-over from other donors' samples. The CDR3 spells CAISESPGTSKNIQYF. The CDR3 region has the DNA TGTGCCATCAGTGAATCCCCCGGGACTAGCAAAAACATTCAGTACTTC.